These T cell receptor beta chains were read from a single sample in a study of T cell repertoires in cytomegalovirus infection. TCRdb redid the calling of the reads with MiXCR, one entry per CDR3 protein. The sample includes almost 300,000 distinct CDR3 sequences, about a tenth of them seen just once. The specimen sequenced was PBMCs. These receptor sequences come from a human donor in good health (CMV status not recorded). Some clones in this sample may be carry-over from other donors' samples. The CDR3 runs from the conserved cysteine through the conserved F or W. Fields, in order: V gene, D gene, J gene, clone size, CDR3 DNA, CDR3 protein. A D gene is named only where the DNA matches it firmly. Size is omitted from some rows. Given values are once, few, many or a class for expanded clones.

>TRBV9|NA|TRBJ1-3|few
TGTGCCAGCAGCGTAGGGGTGAACAGGGCCAACTCTGGAAACACCATATATTTT
CASSVGVNRANSGNTIYF
>TRBV29-1|NA|TRBJ2-5|NA
TGCAGCGTTTCCTGGGAAGAGACCCAGTACTTC
CSVSWEETQYF
>TRBV28|TRBD1|TRBJ1-2|many
TGTGCCAGCAGTTTATCGGCAGGGGGCAACTATGGCTACACCTTC
CASSLSAGGNYGYTF
>TRBV7-9|NA|TRBJ2-5|many
TGTGCCAGCACCCCAGGAAACAGGGGGACTAGGGGAGAGACCCAGTACTTC
CASTPGNRGTRGETQYF
>TRBV6-1|NA|TRBJ2-5|many
TGTGCCAGCACCTCGGGGGAGACCCAGTACTTC
CASTSGETQYF
>TRBV25-1|NA|TRBJ1-2|few
TGTGCCAGCAGTGAACCCCCCCCCAACTATGGCTACACCTTC
CASSEPPPNYGYTF
>TRBV20-1|TRBD1|TRBJ2-7|NA
TGCAGTGCGGGCCGGGACAGGGGGCTTCCGGACGAGCAGTACTTC
CSAGRDRGLPDEQYF
>TRBV20-1|TRBD1|TRBJ1-2|many
TGCAGTGCTAGCCCAGGGGGGAACTATGGCTACACCTTC
CSASPGGNYGYTF
>TRBV29-1|TRBD1|TRBJ1-2|many
TGCAGCGTTGCGAGACAGGGATCTGGTAACTATGGCTACACCTTC
CSVARQGSGNYGYTF
>TRBV11-3|TRBD2|TRBJ2-3|many
TGTGCCAGCAGCCCCCAAGCGGGGGATTCTCCAGATACGCAGTATTTT
CASSPQAGDSPDTQYF
>TRBV6-6|NA|TRBJ1-5|many
TGTGCCAGCAGTACCCGGGATAATAGCAATCAGCCCCAGCATTTT
CASSTRDNSNQPQHF
>TRBV7-9|NA|TRBJ1-6|many
TGTGCCAGCAGCCCCGACAGAGCCCTATCGAATTCACCCCTCCACTTT
CASSPDRALSNSPLHF
>TRBV2|NA|TRBJ1-1|many
TGTGCCAGCAGTGAACTCGGGGCCACTGAAGCTTTCTTT
CASSELGATEAFF
>TRBV2|TRBD1|TRBJ1-4|many
TGTGCCAGCAGGGCAACGGACAGGGGAGGAGGAAAACTGTTTTTT
CASRATDRGGGKLFF
>TRBV28|NA|TRBJ1-4|many
TGTGCCAGCAGTCCCCAGCAGATCAGCGAAAAACTGTTTTTT
CASSPQQISEKLFF
>TRBV29-1|NA|TRBJ2-5|once
TGCAGCGTTGAAGCGCAGGCCCAAGAGACCCAGTACTTC
CSVEAQAQETQYF
>TRBV29-1|NA|TRBJ2-2|many
TGCAGCGTTGAAGACCGGGGGACATTCGAGGGGGAGCTGTTTTTT
CSVEDRGTFEGELFF
>TRBV29-1|TRBD2|TRBJ2-3|many
TGCAGCGTCGCAATGACTAGCCGGGATACGCAGTATTTT
CSVAMTSRDTQYF
>TRBV6-1|NA|TRBJ2-3|many
TGTGCCAGCAGACCCCGGGACACTTCTAGCACAGATACGCAGTATTTT
CASRPRDTSSTDTQYF
>TRBV20-1|NA|TRBJ2-1|many
TGCAGTGCTAGAGATGCTGTCGGTGAGCAGTTCTTC
CSARDAVGEQFF
>TRBV6-6|NA|TRBJ1-1|few
TGTGCCAGCAGTTCCCCGACCCTTTCTGGAACTGAAGCTTTCTTT
CASSSPTLSGTEAFF
>TRBV28|NA|TRBJ1-5|many
TGTGCCAGCAGTTTCAACGGCAGGGGATTGGGACAGCCCCAGCATTTT
CASSFNGRGLGQPQHF
>TRBV25-1|NA|TRBJ2-5|many
TGTGCCAGCAGTCCTCTCGGGGGGCGTGAGACCCAGTACTTC
CASSPLGGRETQYF
>TRBV7-3|TRBD1|TRBJ2-2|many
TGTGCCAGCAGCTTGGGACAGGGCCCCACCGGGGAGCTGTTTTTT
CASSLGQGPTGELFF
>TRBV20-1|TRBD1|TRBJ2-1|NA
TGCAGTGCTAGATCAGACAGGGGGGTTTACAATGAGCAGTTCTTC
CSARSDRGVYNEQFF
>TRBV7-2|TRBD1|TRBJ1-6|many
TGTGCCAGCAGCCTTTCCGGGACAGGGGGCTTACCCCTCCACTTT
CASSLSGTGGLPLHF
>TRBV18|TRBD2|TRBJ2-1|few
TGTGCCAGCTCACCACAACTAGCGGGGGACAATGAGCAGTTCTTC
CASSPQLAGDNEQFF
>TRBV28|NA|TRBJ2-4|NA
TGTGCCAGCAGTTCCTCATTACTTCTAGCCAAAAACATTCAGTACTTC
CASSSSLLLAKNIQYF
>TRBV20-1|NA|TRBJ1-1|few
TGCAGTGCCCGACCCTGGACAATTCGGAACACTGAAGCTTTCTTT
CSARPWTIRNTEAFF
>TRBV11-2|TRBD1|TRBJ2-1|NA
TGTGCCAGCAGCTTAGACCAGGGGGTAGCCAATGAGCAGTTCTTC
CASSLDQGVANEQFF
>TRBV19|NA|TRBJ1-1|many
TGTGCCAGTAGCCGGTCCTGGCTAGGGACTGAAGCTTTCTTT
CASSRSWLGTEAFF